This TCR beta chain was captured by sequencing in a study of shared clonotypes between healthy human individuals (dated by TCRdb to 2020 to 2022). Notes on the research overall: The cohort included a few men and a couple of women between 18 and 49 years of age. Each donor's leukapheresis produced roughly between roughly 0.85 and 9 billion PBMCs. To increase sequencing depth and limit assay-specific biases, different laboratories used diverse techniques to prepare libraries and sequence TCR repertoires. To estimate repertoire size and how much clonotypes are shared between individuals, the study performed deep sequencing of blood TCR repertoires from a handful of healthy adults. For each donor, CD4 naive and CD4 memory were each given three plates, CD8 naive was given two plates, and CD8 memory was given one plate. Findings and caveats that apply to the study as a whole: Because the study included only a small number of donors, the genetic and exposure-history diversity represented was limited. Incomplete sequencing was indicated by rarefaction of sorted-subset datasets, despite the large sequencing depth. Only blood was sampled, and tissue TCR repertoires likely differ from those in blood. Larger estimated clonotype richness was generally found for naive subsets than for memory subsets. Based on pairwise subsampling, the degree of clonotype sharing among donors was expected to be affected by sequencing depth. Around 5.4% of naive CD4, 3% to 4% of naive CD8, about 2.1% of memory CD4, and over 0.35% of memory CD8 clonotypes were shared across a few donors. Compared with non-shared clonotypes, the clonotypes found in all four sorted-subset donors had higher generation probabilities.

CD8 naive samples consisted of CD45RO-negative cells that were positively selected for CCR7, yielding a CD45RA+CCR7+ population without TemRA cells. Healthy HIV-negative adults with no recently reported acute infections or vaccinations were included as donors. Only Caucasian adults living in Nashville, Tennessee, USA were represented among the donors. After blood collection by leukapheresis, PBMCs were isolated using Ficoll-Histopaque density gradient centrifugation and then cryopreserved in the vapor phase of liquid nitrogen. Analytical flow cytometry was used to check the purity and quantity of every magnetically sorted T cell population. From each sorted fraction, genomic DNA was isolated and quantified by UV absorbance on a Nanodrop 2000c. TCR CDR3 regions were amplified from genomic DNA by multiplex PCR using the deep immunoSEQ assay. For each cell subset, the extracted genomic DNA was distributed evenly across all wells of several immunoSEQ 96-well plates, and each plate served as one replicate. For sorted subsets, about 0.2 ug genomic DNA, equal to tens of thousands of T cell genomes, was loaded into each replicate PCR. The purified libraries were quantified using a Qubit 3.0 fluorometer, sized with a Bioanalyzer 2100, and then quantified again using the KAPA Library Quantification kit. Every immunoSEQ 96-well plate was sequenced on a separate single-read 150-cycle Illumina NextSeq 550 flow cell. The study's processing was this. Because the immunoSEQ output included only junctional sequences and no quality scores, the filtering could not be the same as the filtering used for full-length reads. To assign V/J genes and CDR3, sequences were annotated using PyIR, a Python wrapper for IgBLAST v1.9, with IMGT germline references. Reads with weak V/J assignments (E-value above 1e-6), missing CDR3, stop codons, out-of-frame junctions, or ambiguous translated residues were removed. A V3J clonotype was defined by an identical inferred V gene, J gene, and CDR3 amino acid sequence. To compute the percentage overlap between repertoires, the number of shared unique clonotypes was divided by the size of the smaller repertoire. Repertoire richness was assessed with RTK rarefaction, the Chao1 estimator, and Recon v2.1 estimates of unobserved clonotypes. Generation probabilities were computed with OLGA for all TCRbeta clonotypes obtained by the gDNA method from several donors. What TCRdb holds here is the immuneACCESS table cut down to in-frame rearrangements. Part of the clones is not present; checked against another copy, under half of the missing clones reflect an unresolved V gene, and the others are unexplained. V and J calls and clone size are given by that table; D and trimming were obtained from the DNA. In this sample the table shows hundreds of thousands of clones, 85% to 95% of which occur a single time. The ten top clones hold approximately 0.12% of the sample.

About this clone: Its target antigen remains unknown. No base-level quality is on record; no much larger clone is a single base apart.

From a lookup of the germline V gene (reference sequence), CDR1 and CDR2 are LNHDA and SQIVND. The CDR3 runs 15 amino acids, cysteine and phenylalanine included. Just CDR3 DNA is preserved here, 45 bases in frame from base 1. V is clipped by 5 bases and J by 3 bases, and the sequence between their germline boundaries is 17 bases long. What was sequenced was naive CD8+ T cells sorted from blood. The label giving this sample's cell subset or site can be read as: CD45RA+CCR7+. The chain employs TRBV19 and TRBJ2-7, with a tentative D call of TRBD1 or TRBD2, each matching 6 bases. The sequence came from a woman under 40 in good health. The nucleotides are TGTGCCAGTAGTCCAAGTTGGGGGGCCGGCTACGAGCAGTACTTC. This codes for CASSPSWGAGYEQYF.